The T cell receptor (beta chain) under discussion was sequenced for a study of blood T cell repertoires in COVID-19. The table came from immunoSEQ multiplex PCR; TCRdb's copy has only in-frame clones and leaves some out. The sample consists of roughly 250,000 clones, over 80% of them appearing once. V lost 5 bases to trimming and J lost 4 bases, with 12 bases between them. Germline V gene lookup returns CDR1 LNHDA and CDR2 SQIVND (reference sequence). The CDR3 runs 14 residues. This rearrangement joins TRBV19 to TRBJ1-5, with D unresolved. Material for sequencing was PBMCs or T cells enriched from blood (not recorded which). The receptor comes from a woman in her 30s with acute COVID-19. The CDR3 sequence is CASSVGRGNQPQHF. The CDR3 coding sequence is TGTGCCAGTAGTGTCGGCCGCGGGAATCAGCCCCAGCATTTT.